A single count supports the clone carrying this T cell receptor (beta chain). The data derive from a study of cytomegalovirus exposure and HLA in healthy donors. CDR3 length: 12 amino acids. V lost 3 bases and J lost 7, with 7 bases in between. Germline V gene lookup returns CDR1 MDHEN and CDR2 SYDVKM. It was with 60 Vbeta and 13 Jbeta primers that the PCR ran. Measured with immunoSEQ multiplex PCR; TCRdb has only the in-frame clones, and not every one. Found here are roughly 150,000 clones, 75% to 80% of them singletons; the top ten hold around 3.6%. This chain connects TRBV28 to TRBJ2-1; D remains ambiguous. Sample: PBMCs. This sequence was found in a male donor in good health and CMV-seronegative. CDR3 nucleotide sequence: TGTGCCAGCAGTTTTGTCAGTAATGAGCAGTTCTTC. This encodes CASSFVSNEQFF.